Presented here are 7 T cell receptor beta chains from one specimen sequenced in a study of blood T cells in healthy people across ages. Next came a second PCR, run for about 7 to 11 cycles, which used a sample-barcoded 5' primer along with a J-beta primer mix. TCRdb redid the calling of the 5' RACE reads with MiXCR, one entry per CDR3 protein. The sample lists roughly 570,000 distinct CDR3 sequences, approximately 27% occurring once. Material for sequencing was blood. These receptors came from a woman between 65 and 79 years old in good health.

There are a few counts of this clonotype. The chain has TRBV12-3 or TRBV12-4 and TRBJ2-1; tentative D call: TRBD1 (6 bases). Deletions cut 3 bases from V and 4 bases from J, with 13 bases between. The CDR3 has 15 residues. The CDR3 nucleotides read TGTGCCAGCAGTTTCCTCCTCAGGGGTTACAATGAGCAGTTCTTC. Protein sequence: CASSFLLRGYNEQFF.

This rearrangement joins TRBV7-2 to TRBJ2-5; 9 bases align to TRBD2. The CDR3 consists of 19 residues. CDR1 SGHTA and CDR2 FQGNSA come from the germline V gene. The trim removed 1 base at V and 2 bases at J, leaving 14 bases unmatched. The CDR3 coding sequence is TGTGCCAGCAGCTTAGGACGCGGGGGGGCCGGTGGTATTCAAGAGACCCAGTACTTC. It translates to CASSLGRGGAGGIQETQYF.

In its sample, this clonotype was seen a few times. This chain joins TRBV12-3 or TRBV12-4 and TRBJ2-5; weak D call: TRBD1 (6 bases). The V end was cut by 6 bases, the J end by 7 bases, with 12 bases between. The CDR3 length is 12 residues. The DNA for the CDR3 is TGTGCCAGCAGCCGACAGGTTACGACCCAGTACTTC. This codes for CASSRQVTTQYF.

This clonotype came up a few times. This chain uses TRBV6-5 with TRBJ1-2; 7 positions agree with TRBD1. The V segment lost 7 bases and the J segment 2 bases; nucleotides outside the gene matches: 10. The CDR3 totals 15 residues. CDR1 is MNHEY and CDR2 is SVGAGI in the germline V gene. CDR3 sequence (DNA): TGTGCCAGCACCCTCGAAGCACAGGGGAACTATGGCTACACCTTC. The encoded protein is CASTLEAQGNYGYTF.

This clonotype was counted between two and nine times. This sequence joins TRBV20-1 and TRBJ1-4; possibly TRBD1 for D (5 bases). CDR1 and CDR2 from the germline V gene are DFQATT and SNEGSKA (reference sequence). The CDR3 spans 14 residues. The germline V and J ends were trimmed by 2 bases and 10 bases, with 17 bases remaining between them. Here the CDR3 reads CSARWGPVEGKLFF. In DNA, the CDR3 is TGCAGTGCTAGATGGGGACCTGTTGAAGGAAAACTGTTTTTT.

The CDR3 loop is CASRRPGLGDEQYF. In DNA form, the CDR3 reads TGTGCCAGCAGACGTCCGGGACTAGGGGACGAGCAGTACTTC. The V call is TRBV6-2 or TRBV6-3, the J call TRBJ2-5; 8 bases are shared with TRBD2. The J call is doubtful: the DNA matches TRBJ2-7 better. This CDR3 has 14 residues. The germline CDR1 and CDR2 sequences are MNHEY and SVGEGT.

The genes are TRBV20-1 and TRBJ1-6; 7 positions match TRBD1. This CDR3 spans 16 amino acids. After removal of 1 base from V and 6 bases from J, the junction contained 9 bases not matched to a gene. Germline V CDR1 and CDR2: DFQATT, SNEGSKA (reference sequence). This chain's CDR3 is CSARVPGTEINSPLHF. The CDR3 bases are TGCAGTGCTAGAGTCCCCGGGACAGAAATTAATTCACCCCTCCACTTT.